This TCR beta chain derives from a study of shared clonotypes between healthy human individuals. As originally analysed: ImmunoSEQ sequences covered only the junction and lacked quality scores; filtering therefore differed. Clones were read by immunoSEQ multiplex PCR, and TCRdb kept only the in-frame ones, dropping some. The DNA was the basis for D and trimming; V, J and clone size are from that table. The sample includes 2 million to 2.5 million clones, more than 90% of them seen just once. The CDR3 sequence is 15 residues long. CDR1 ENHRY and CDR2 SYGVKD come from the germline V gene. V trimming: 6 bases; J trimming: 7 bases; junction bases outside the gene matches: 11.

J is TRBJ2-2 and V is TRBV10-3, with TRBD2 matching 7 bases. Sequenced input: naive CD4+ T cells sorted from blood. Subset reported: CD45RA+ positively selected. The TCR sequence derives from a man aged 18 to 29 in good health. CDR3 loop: CAISPRTSEGGELFF. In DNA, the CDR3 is TGTGCCATCAGCCCCCGAACTAGCGAGGGCGGGGAGCTGTTTTTT.